Listed below are T cell receptor beta chains from one sample, sequenced in a study of CD4 and CD8 cells across lung adenocarcinoma regions. TCRdb ran MiXCR on the PCR reads and lists one entry per CDR3 protein. This sample yields 24,000 or so distinct CDR3 sequences, of which about 50% are seen a single time; about a fifth belongs to the top ten. Input material: CD4+ T cells from the center of a lung tumor. Receptors originate from a male donor with lung adenocarcinoma. The CD4 and CD8 labels of this study may be unreliable. Each CDR3 is given with its conserved first and last residue. A D gene is named only where the DNA matches it firmly. Only part of the rows carry a size: once, few, many, or a class if the clone is expanded.

j_gene	v_gene	abundance	d_gene	CDR3nt	CDR3aa
TRBJ2-1	TRBV7-2	.	.	TGTGCCAGCAGCTTAACGCCTCCCGGCCGTGAGCAGTTCTTC	CASSLTPPGREQFF
TRBJ2-1	TRBV6-5	many	.	TGTGCCAGCAGTTCCGGACGGGAACCCTCCTACAATGAGCAGTTCTTC	CASSSGREPSYNEQFF
TRBJ2-2	TRBV10-2	.	.	TGCGCCAGCAGTGAGACGGCCAGAATGTTTTTT	CASSETARMFF
TRBJ2-4	TRBV6-1	.	TRBD2	TGTGCCAGCAGTGAAGCAGCGGGATGGGCGAAAGACACTCAGTATTTC	CASSEAAGWAKDTQYF
TRBJ2-5	TRBV20-1	.	TRBD1	TGCAGTGCTCCACAGGGGAAAGAGACCCAGTACTTC	CSAPQGKETQYF
TRBJ2-3	TRBV6-5	.	.	TGTGCCAACAGACTCCAGTCCGGAATTACCGATGAGCAGTATTTT	CANRLQSGITDEQYF
TRBJ2-5	TRBV10-1	.	.	TGCGCCAGGGGTCACGGGGGCGCGAACCCAGAGACCCAGTACTTC	CARGHGGANPETQYF
TRBJ2-1	TRBV20-1	.	.	TGCAGTGCTGGCCATTATGGGGTAGCCGGAACACGTAGCTACAATGAGCAGTTCTTC	CSAGHYGVAGTRSYNEQFF
TRBJ2-1	TRBV6-1	.	TRBD2	TGTGCCAGCAGTGAACTAGCGGGGGGGTACAATGAGCAGTTCTTC	CASSELAGGYNEQFF
TRBJ2-5	TRBV6-1	medium-sized	TRBD1	TGTGCCAGCAGTCGGAGACAGGGAGCCTCGCAGACCCAGTACTTC	CASSRRQGASQTQYF
TRBJ2-7	TRBV28	.	.	TGTGCCAGCAGAAAACAGGACTGCTACGAGCAGTACTTC	CASRKQDCYEQYF
TRBJ2-4	TRBV6-5	.	.	TGTGCCCGCAGTTCGGGGCAGGGAGGTACAGATACTCAGTACTTC	CARSSGQGGTDTQYF
TRBJ2-3	TRBV10-3	.	TRBD2	TGTGGCGGGGGTAGCGGGGGAGGAGACCAAGAGACGCAGTATTTT	CGGGSGGGDQETQYF
TRBJ2-1	TRBV6-2/TRBV6-3	.	TRBD2	TGTGCCAGCAGTAAAAGCGGGAGCGTCTATGAGCAGTTCTTC	CASSKSGSVYEQFF
TRBJ2-1	TRBV14	few	TRBD1	TGTGCCAGCAGCCCGGGGACAGGACCCTGGGGGCAGTTCTTC	CASSPGTGPWGQFF